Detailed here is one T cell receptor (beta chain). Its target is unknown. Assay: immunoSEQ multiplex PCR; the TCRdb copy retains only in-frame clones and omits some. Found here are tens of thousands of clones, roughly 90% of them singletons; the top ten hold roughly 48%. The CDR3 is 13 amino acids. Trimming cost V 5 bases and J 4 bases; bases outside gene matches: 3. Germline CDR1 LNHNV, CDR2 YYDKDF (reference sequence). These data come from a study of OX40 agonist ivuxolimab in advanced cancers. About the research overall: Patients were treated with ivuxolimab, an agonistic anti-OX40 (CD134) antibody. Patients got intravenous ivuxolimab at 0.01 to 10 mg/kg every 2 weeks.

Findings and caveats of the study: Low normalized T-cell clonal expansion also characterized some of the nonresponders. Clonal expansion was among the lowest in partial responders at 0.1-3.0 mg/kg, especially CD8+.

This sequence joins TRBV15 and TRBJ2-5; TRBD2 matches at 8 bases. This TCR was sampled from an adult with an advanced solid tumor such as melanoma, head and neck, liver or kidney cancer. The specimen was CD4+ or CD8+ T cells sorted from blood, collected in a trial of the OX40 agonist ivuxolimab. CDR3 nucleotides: TGTGCCACCAGCGCGACTAGCGTAGAGACCCAGTACTTC. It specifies CATSATSVETQYF.